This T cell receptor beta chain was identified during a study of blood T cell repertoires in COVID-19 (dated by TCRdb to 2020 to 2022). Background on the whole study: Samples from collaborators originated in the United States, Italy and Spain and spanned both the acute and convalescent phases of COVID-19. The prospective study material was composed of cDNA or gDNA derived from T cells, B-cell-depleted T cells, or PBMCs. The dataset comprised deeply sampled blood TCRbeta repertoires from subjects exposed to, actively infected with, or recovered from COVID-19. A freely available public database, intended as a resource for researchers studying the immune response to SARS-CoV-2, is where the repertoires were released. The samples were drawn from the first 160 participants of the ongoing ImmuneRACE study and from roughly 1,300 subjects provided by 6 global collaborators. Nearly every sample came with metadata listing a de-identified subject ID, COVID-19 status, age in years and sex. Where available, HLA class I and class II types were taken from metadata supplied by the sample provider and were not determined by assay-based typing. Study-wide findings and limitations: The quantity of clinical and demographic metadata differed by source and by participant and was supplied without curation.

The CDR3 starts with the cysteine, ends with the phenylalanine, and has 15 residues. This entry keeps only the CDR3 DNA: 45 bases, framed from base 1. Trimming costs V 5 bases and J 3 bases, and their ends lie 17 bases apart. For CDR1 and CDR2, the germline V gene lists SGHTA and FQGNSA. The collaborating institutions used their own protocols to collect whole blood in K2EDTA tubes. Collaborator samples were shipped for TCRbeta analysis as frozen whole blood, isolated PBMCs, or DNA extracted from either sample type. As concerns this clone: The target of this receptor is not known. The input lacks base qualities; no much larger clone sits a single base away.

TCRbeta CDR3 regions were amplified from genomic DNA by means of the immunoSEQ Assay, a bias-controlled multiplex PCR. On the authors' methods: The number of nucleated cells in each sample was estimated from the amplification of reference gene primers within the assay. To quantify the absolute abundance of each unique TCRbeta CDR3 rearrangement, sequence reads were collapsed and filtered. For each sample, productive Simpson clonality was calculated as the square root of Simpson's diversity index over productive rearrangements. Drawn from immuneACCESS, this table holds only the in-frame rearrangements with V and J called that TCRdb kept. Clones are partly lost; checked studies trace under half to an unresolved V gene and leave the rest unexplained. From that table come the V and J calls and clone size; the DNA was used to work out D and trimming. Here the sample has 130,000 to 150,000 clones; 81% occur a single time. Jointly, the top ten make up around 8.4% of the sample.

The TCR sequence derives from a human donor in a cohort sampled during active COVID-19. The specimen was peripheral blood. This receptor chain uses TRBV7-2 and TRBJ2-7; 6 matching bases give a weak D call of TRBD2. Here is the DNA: TGTGCCAGCAGCCCCACCGGGGGTAGTGTCTACGAGCAGTACTTC. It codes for CASSPTGGSVYEQYF.